These 15 T cell receptor beta chains were all obtained from the same sample, sequenced in a study of blood T cell repertoires in COVID-19. Clones were sequenced by immunoSEQ multiplex PCR, and TCRdb holds only the in-frame ones, with some missing. The table records 50,000 to 70,000 clones, about 88% of them present only once. Source material: peripheral blood. The receptor source for this set is a human donor with active COVID-19. The donor label of this sample is uncertain.

The J gene is TRBJ1-2, the V gene TRBV2; D ambiguous. The V gene lost 2 bases and the J gene lost 8 bases, with 24 bases spanning the gap. This CDR3 has 17 amino acids. CDR1 and CDR2 (germline): SNHLY, FYNNEI. The CDR3 region is CASSELRSPGLIGGYTF. The CDR3 bases are TGTGCCAGCAGTGAACTACGGTCCCCGGGTTTAATCGGGGGCTACACCTTC.

A single count supports this clone. J is TRBJ1-2 and V is TRBV7-8, with D unresolved. Between the trimmed V and J ends, which lost 2 bases and 6 bases, there was a span of 7 bases. CDR3 length equals 12 residues. The germline V gene encodes CDR1 SGHVS and CDR2 FQNEAQ. The CDR3 nucleotides are TGTGCCAGCAGCTTACGCGGGGATGGCTACACCTTC. Translating it yields CASSLRGDGYTF. Using reference TRBV7-8 and TRBJ1-2 for the parts outside the CDR3, the full variable domain is GAGVSQSPRYKVAKRGQDVALRCDPISGHVSLFWYQQALGQGPEFLTYFQNEAQLDKSGLPSDRFFAERPEGSVSTLKIQRTQQEDSAVYLCASSLRGDGYTFGSGTRLTVV.

J is TRBJ1-2 and V is TRBV5-1; no firm D call. The CDR3 is 17 residues long. Germline V gene data show CDR1 as SGHRS and CDR2 as YFSETQ. Trimming removed 0 bases from V and 0 bases from J, with 15 bases in between. DNA of the CDR3: TGCGCCAGCAGCTTGGAAGGTGGTACAGTAACTAACTATGGCTACACCTTC. This sequence encodes CASSLEGGTVTNYGYTF.

The chain joins TRBV27 to TRBJ2-2; D gene unclear. In germline, CDR1 is MNHEY, CDR2 SMNVEV (reference sequence). The CDR3 has 11 residues. Trimming stripped 3 bases from V and 8 bases from J, with 4 bases between. The CDR3 DNA is TGTGCCAGCAGTTTTCTAGGGGAGCTGTTTTTT. Its protein product is CASSFLGELFF.

The chain links TRBV18 to TRBJ2-1; D remains unclear. The CDR3 extends over 16 amino acids. Germline V gives CDR1 KGHSH, CDR2 LQKENI. Trimming shortened V by 6 bases and J by 0 bases, and 15 bases separated the two germline ends. The DNA for the CDR3 is TGTGCCAGCTCGTCGAAGCCTAACCGCTCCTACAATGAGCAGTTCTTC. This gives the protein CASSSKPNRSYNEQFF. Full variable domain (rest looked up from reference TRBV18 and TRBJ2-1): NAGVMQNPRHLVRRRGQEARLRCSPMKGHSHVYWYRQLPEEGLKFMVYLQKENIIDESGMPKERFSAEFPKEGPSILRIQQVVRGDSAAYFCASSSKPNRSYNEQFFGPGTRLTVL.

V usage is TRBV19 and J usage is TRBJ2-7, with a possible D match to TRBD2 (5 bases). Trimming took 3 bases from V and 6 from J, leaving 18 bases between them. Germline CDR1 LNHDA, CDR2 SQIVND (reference sequence). The CDR3 has 15 residues. CDR3 coding DNA: TGTGCCAGTAGTATGTCGCCTGAGGGAACCCCCGAGCAGTACTTC. Its translation is CASSMSPEGTPEQYF.

The chain links TRBV3-1 (or the pseudogene TRBV3-2) to TRBJ1-6; 9 bases are a match to TRBD1. The CDR3 runs to 16 residues. Germline lookup yields CDR1 LGHDT and CDR2 YNNKEL (reference sequence). Unmatched junction bases numbered 9, after V lost 3 bases and J lost 9 bases. CDR3 bases: TGTGCCAGCAGCCATGCGGGACAGGGCGGCCCTTCACCCCTCCACTTT. Translated, it gives CASSHAGQGGPSPLHF.

V is TRBV7-6 and J is TRBJ2-5; D possibly corresponds to TRBD2 (5 bases). CDR3 length: 15 amino acids. The V gene lost 1 base and the J gene lost 5 bases, with 14 bases spanning the gap. Germline-derived CDR1 and CDR2 are SGHVS and FNYEAQ. In nucleotides, the CDR3 is TGTGCCAGCAGCTTAGTTGCTTTGGGAGCGGAGACCCAGTACTTC. This codes for CASSLVALGAETQYF.

This clone was observed a few times. The rearrangement uses TRBV27 and TRBJ2-1; 8 bases map to TRBD1. The V gene end was trimmed by 6 bases and the J gene end by 0 bases; junction bases not matched to a gene: 7. CDR3 length: 16 amino acids. Germline assignment: CDR1 MNHEY and CDR2 SMNVEV (reference sequence). The CDR3: CASRDLGTGSYNEQFF. CDR3 DNA: TGTGCCAGCAGGGACCTCGGGACAGGCTCCTACAATGAGCAGTTCTTC.

The chain carries TRBV24-1 and TRBJ2-1; 7 bases map to TRBD2. The CDR3 sequence is 17 residues long. The germline CDR1 and CDR2 sequences are KGHDR and SFDVKD. The trim removed 2 bases at V and 0 bases at J, leaving 6 bases unmatched. CDR3 coding DNA: TGTGCCACCAGTGATTCCTGGGGGGGTAGCTCCTACAATGAGCAGTTCTTC. This sequence encodes CATSDSWGGSSYNEQFF.

J is TRBJ2-3 and V is TRBV30, with 12 positions matching TRBD1. J gave up 7 bases and V 7 bases, and 6 bases lay outside the gene matches. CDR1 is GTSNPN, CDR2 SVGIG, per germline (reference sequence). This CDR3 is built from 13 residues. As DNA, the CDR3 is TGTGCCTCCCGGGACAGGGGGCTGAATACGCAGTATTTT. Its protein is CASRDRGLNTQYF.

J is TRBJ1-2 and V is TRBV6-5; 8 bases agree with TRBD1. The germline gives CDR1 MNHEY, CDR2 SVGAGI. The CDR3 has 13 residues. V dropped 4 bases and J dropped 7; count of bases not matched to a gene: 5. Here the CDR3 DNA reads TGTGCCAGCAGTTCTTCAGGGGGCGGTGGCTACACCTTC. This encodes CASSSSGGGGYTF.

The V gene is TRBV11-3, the J gene TRBJ2-7; D gene ambiguous. V was trimmed by 7 bases and J by 5 bases, leaving 9 bases between them. CDR1 and CDR2 from the germline V gene are SGHNT and YENEEA. The CDR3 loop spans 11 amino acids. CDR3 residues: CASTLPNEQYF. The CDR3 DNA reads TGTGCCAGCACCTTGCCTAACGAGCAGTACTTC.

The chain employs TRBV7-2 and TRBJ2-7; 7 nucleotides agree with TRBD1. From germline, CDR1 is SGHTA and CDR2 FQGNSA. The length of the CDR3 is 15 residues. Unmatched junction bases numbered 7, after V lost 5 bases and J lost 0 bases. CDR3 bases: TGTGCCAGCAGCCGGACAGGTCCCAGCTCCTACGAGCAGTACTTC. This encodes CASSRTGPSSYEQYF.

This clone showed up just once. The chain is built from TRBV6-6 and TRBJ2-3, with 10 bases lining up with TRBD2. Germline CDR1 is MNHNY and CDR2 is SVGAGI (reference sequence). CDR3 length: 15 amino acids. V trimming: 0 bases; J trimming: 6 bases; junction bases outside the gene matches: 3. Here the CDR3 reads CASSYSEAGGDTQYF. The CDR3 bases are TGTGCCAGCAGTTACTCAGAAGCGGGAGGGGATACGCAGTATTTT.